The 2 T cell receptor beta chains below were found in one sample sequenced in a study of shared clonotypes between healthy human individuals (dated by TCRdb to 2019 to 2021). The receptor library was made with the immunoSEQ multiplex PCR assay. TCRdb holds this immuneACCESS table with in-frame rearrangements only. Some clones are missing; in checked studies, unresolved V genes explain under half, and the rest has no known cause. Counted in this sample were some 2.1 million clones; about 95% of them appeared once. Clones ranked in the top ten supply 0.1% to 0.15% of the sample. Sequenced: naive CD4+ T cells sorted from blood. This sample's cell subset or site label indicates: CD45RA+ positively selected. These TCRs come from a man aged 18-30 years in good health.

The J gene is TRBJ2-7, the V gene TRBV4-1; TRBD2 is a possible D gene (5 bases). This CDR3 has 15 amino acids. V lost 2 bases and J lost 2, with 13 bases in between. Germline V lookup: CDR1 MGHRA, CDR2 YSYEKL. In DNA form, the CDR3 reads TGCGCCAGCAGCCAACTTTCAGGACTGACCTACGAGCAGTACTTC. Its translation: CASSQLSGLTYEQYF.

For the CDR3, the DNA is TGTGCCAGCAGCTTAGGGGGGACCTCCTACGAGCAGTACTTC. It specifies CASSLGGTSYEQYF. V gene TRBV7-6 combines with J gene TRBJ2-7; D might be TRBD1 or TRBD2, each matching 5 bases. CDR3 size: 14 residues. V was cut by 1 base and J by 0 bases, with 7 bases left in between. Germline CDR1 is SGHVS and CDR2 is FNYEAQ.